What follows are 32 T cell receptor beta chains derived from one specimen sequenced in a study of blood T cells in healthy people across ages. A J-beta primer mix and a sample-barcoded 5' primer were used in a second PCR of roughly 6 to 11 cycles. MiXCR, run by TCRdb on the 5' RACE reads, gives a single entry per CDR3 protein. The sample carries approximately 800,000 distinct CDR3 sequences, approximately 25% recorded once. The data also belong to a second study, concerning T cells of mothers and their children.

Material: blood. The receptors derive from a boy between 5 and 17 years old in good health.

The gene calls are TRBV4-3 and TRBJ1-4, with a weak D call TRBD1 (5 bases). Per germline, CDR1 LGHNA and CDR2 YSLEER. V was trimmed by 0 bases and J by 3 bases, leaving 11 bases between them. CDR3 length: 16 residues. CDR3: CASSQEHRTPNEKLFF. For the CDR3, the DNA is TGCGCCAGCAGCCAAGAACACAGGACCCCTAATGAAAAACTGTTTTTT.

This clonotype showed up many times. The chain employs TRBV20-1 and TRBJ2-5; D remains ambiguous. The V gene's germline CDR1 is DFQATT and CDR2 SNEGSKA (reference sequence). CDR3 length equals 11 residues. Trimming removed 5 bases at V and 7 bases at J, with 11 bases between. CDR3 residues: CSAPWRGTQYF. In nucleotides, the CDR3 is TGCAGTGCTCCATGGCGTGGGACCCAGTACTTC.

The rearrangement uses TRBV4-3 and TRBJ1-2; tentatively, D is TRBD1 (5 bases). This CDR3 is 17 amino acids long. Germline values: CDR1 LGHNA, CDR2 YSLEER. The V gene lost 4 bases and the J gene lost 6 bases, with 24 bases spanning the gap. In nucleotides, the CDR3 is TGCGCCAGCAGCCGGGGGACGGGGGGACCCACCGGGGATGGCTACACCTTC. Translating it yields CASSRGTGGPTGDGYTF.

The chain has TRBV20-1 and TRBJ2-7; D not resolved. CDR3 length: 15 amino acids. Trimming left V 6 bases short and J 0 bases short, with 18 bases between. Germline V gene sequence: CDR1 DFQATT, CDR2 SNEGSKA (reference sequence). The CDR3 DNA reads as TGCAGTGCCATGGATATGGGGTTAGACTCCTACGAGCAGTACTTC. This codes for CSAMDMGLDSYEQYF.

The genes are TRBV4-2 and TRBJ1-1; no clear D gene. This CDR3 contains 14 residues. Germline CDR1 and CDR2: LGHNA and YNFKEQ. V was shortened by 2 bases and J by 3 bases, with 10 bases between the two germline ends. The CDR3 DNA sequence: TGTGCCAGCAGCCAATTACAGTTAGACACTGAAGCTTTCTTT. Translating it yields CASSQLQLDTEAFF.

Remarks on this clonotype: A read error may account for a junction end that differs from germline. This chain joins TRBV27 and TRBJ2-5; the D gene could be TRBD1 or TRBD2 (5 bases each). The length of the CDR3 is 14 residues. Germline loops: CDR1 MNHEY, CDR2 SMNVEV (reference sequence). The CDR3 here is CASSLQGAYNEQLF. Written as DNA, the CDR3 is TGTGCCAGCAGTTTACAGGGAGCTTACAATGAGCAGCTCTTC.

This clonotype was detected a few times. The chain is built from TRBV5-1 and TRBJ2-7, with 11 nucleotides matching TRBD1. Germline CDR1 is SGHRS and CDR2 is YFSETQ. The CDR3 sequence is 16 residues long. V shed 4 bases, J shed 5 bases, and the junction held 11 bases outside the gene matches. This CDR3 reads CASSQRDRGIMHEQYF. CDR3 nucleotide sequence: TGCGCCAGCAGCCAGCGGGACAGGGGGATCATGCACGAGCAGTACTTC.

The chain employs TRBV19 and TRBJ2-1; maybe TRBD2 (5 bases). Deletions cut 3 bases from V and 9 bases from J, with 12 bases between. CDR1 LNHDA and CDR2 SQIVND come from the germline V gene (reference sequence). The CDR3 consists of 13 residues. CDR3 coding DNA: TGTGCCAGTAGTATGTCCGGGGTGGGTGAGCAGTTCTTC. This translates into CASSMSGVGEQFF.

This clonotype turned up a few times. One end of the junction does not line up with germline, which may come from a read error. The J gene is TRBJ1-1, the V gene TRBV7-2; D is uncertain. Germline V gives CDR1 SGHTA, CDR2 FQGNSA. The CDR3 consists of 14 residues. The CDR3 region has the DNA TGTGCCAGCAGCTTAGGAGGGAAGAACGCTGAAGCTTTCTTT. This gives the protein CASSLGGKNAEAFF. Full variable domain (outside the CDR3, taken from reference TRBV7-2 and TRBJ1-1): GAGVSQSPSNKVTEKGKDVELRCDPISGHTALYWYRQSLGQGLEFLIYFQGNSAPDKSGLPSDRFSAERTGGSVSTLTIQRTQQEDSAVYLCASSLGGKNAEAFFGQGTRLTVV.

This clonotype came up a few times. CDR3 protein: CASSLTGGTGGFPGEDTQYF. The CDR3 DNA reads TGTGCCAGCAGCCTAACCGGGGGGACAGGGGGCTTCCCCGGTGAGGATACGCAGTATTTT. The chain uses TRBV7-9 and TRBJ2-3; 12 bases line up with TRBD1. From germline, CDR1 is SEHNR and CDR2 FQNEAQ (reference sequence). The CDR3 has 20 amino acids. The V segment lost 5 bases and the J segment 6 bases; nucleotides outside the gene matches: 21.

This clonotype has more than one count but fewer than ten. V and J are TRBV2 and TRBJ2-5; D is perhaps TRBD2 (5 bases). TRBJ2-1 matches the DNA end more closely, so the J call is doubtful. The CDR3 is 14 amino acids. CDR1 is SNHLY, CDR2 FYNNEI, per germline. CDR3 residues: CASSEVAGGPEQFF. DNA for the CDR3: TGTGCCAGCAGTGAAGTGGCCGGAGGCCCTGAGCAGTTCTTC.

This clonotype has just a few counts. An end of the junction differs from the germline gene, which may be a read error. The chain combines TRBV12-3 or TRBV12-4 with TRBJ1-6, with unresolved D. The CDR3 runs to 12 residues. Written as DNA, the CDR3 is TGTGCCAGCGCACAATATAATTCAGCCCTCCACTTT. Its protein is CASAQYNSALHF.

This clonotype was observed a handful of times. V gene TRBV18 combines with J gene TRBJ2-6; TRBD2 matches at 12 bases. V lost 5 bases, J lost 0 bases, and 8 bases stayed unmatched. The CDR3 is made up of 19 amino acids. CDR1 and CDR2 (germline): KGHSH, LQKENI. This CDR3 is CASSVTSGRGGSGANVLTF. CDR3 in DNA: TGTGCCAGCTCAGTGACTAGCGGGAGAGGCGGCTCTGGGGCCAACGTCCTGACTTTC.

This clonotype has a handful of counts. This sequence joins TRBV7-3 and TRBJ2-2; the D gene is possibly TRBD2 (7 bases). V was shortened by 5 bases and J by 6 bases, with 10 bases between the two germline ends. The germline V gene encodes CDR1 SGHTA and CDR2 FQGTGA. The CDR3 has 13 residues. CDR3 in DNA: TGTGCCAGCAGCAGAGGGGGGGCCGGGGAGCTGTTTTTT. It is translated as CASSRGGAGELFF.

This rearrangement joins TRBV4-1 to TRBJ1-2, with no clear D. Between the trimmed V and J ends, which lost 0 bases and 3 bases, there was a span of 14 bases. CDR1 and CDR2 (germline): MGHRA, YSYEKL. This CDR3 contains 16 residues. CDR3 sequence: CASSQDLPGRDYGYTF. CDR3 nucleotides: TGCGCCAGCAGCCAAGATCTACCGGGTCGGGACTATGGCTACACCTTC.

In this sample, this clonotype turned up a few times. J is TRBJ1-6 and V is TRBV7-9; TRBD1 agrees at 7 bases. Germline trimming cut 6 bases from V and 5 bases from J; bases unmatched to any gene: 10. This CDR3 has 16 residues. Germline CDR1 reads SEHNR; CDR2 reads FQNEAQ (reference sequence). The CDR3 loop reads CASRPTRDRDNSPLHF. The CDR3 DNA sequence: TGTGCCAGCAGACCAACCCGGGACAGAGATAATTCACCCCTCCACTTT. Based on the CDR3 plus reference TRBV7-9 and TRBJ1-6, the full variable domain is DTGVSQNPRHKITKRGQNVTFRCDPISEHNRLYWYRQTLGQGPEFLTYFQNEAQLEKSRLLSDRFSAERPKGSFSTLEIQRTEQGDSAMYLCASRPTRDRDNSPLHFGNGTRLTVT.

V is TRBV20-1 and J is TRBJ2-6; D remains ambiguous. With 5 bases removed from V and 0 bases from J, the gap between germline ends came to 5 bases. The germline CDR1 and CDR2 sequences are DFQATT and SNEGSKA (reference sequence). The CDR3 length is 13 residues. DNA for the CDR3: TGCAGTGCTCCAAGCTCTGGGGCCAACGTCCTGACTTTC. This sequence encodes CSAPSSGANVLTF.

This clonotype has a single count. The genes are TRBV5-8 and TRBJ2-1, with a possible D match to TRBD1 (6 bases). This CDR3 contains 16 residues. CDR1 is SGHTS and CDR2 is YDEGEE in the germline V gene. V lost 6 bases and J 0 bases, leaving 16 bases between the germline ends. Written as DNA, the CDR3 is TGTGCCAGCATCTTATATCAGGGGAGCTCCTACAATGAGCAGTTCTTC. Its protein is CASILYQGSSYNEQFF. The whole variable domain, remainder taken from reference TRBV5-8 and TRBJ2-1, is EAGVTQSPTHLIKTRGQQATLRCSPISGHTSVYWYQQALGLGLQFLLWYDEGEERNRGNFPPRFSGRQFPNYSSELNVNALELEDSALYLCASILYQGSSYNEQFFGPGTRLTVL.

The V call is TRBV4-3, the J call TRBJ2-1, with D possibly matching TRBD1 (5 bases). The CDR3 spans 13 residues. The V and J ends lost 0 bases and 10 bases respectively, with 10 bases between them. Germline assignment: CDR1 LGHNA and CDR2 YSLEER. CDR3 DNA: TGCGCCAGCAGCCAAGATTCAGGGAAGGAGCAGTTCTTC. This sequence encodes CASSQDSGKEQFF.

This clonotype turned up a few times. One junction end does not reproduce the germline sequence, and a read error may be involved. This chain joins TRBV4-3 and TRBJ1-2; D gene ambiguous. Germline V gene sequence: CDR1 LGHNA, CDR2 YSLEER. The CDR3 is 13 amino acids. The CDR3 here is CASSQDRSYGYTF. For the CDR3, the DNA is TGTGCCAGCAGCCAAGATAGGAGCTATGGCTACACCTTC.

The V gene is TRBV2, the J gene TRBJ2-3; 10 bases fit TRBD2. Trimming removed 6 bases from V and 0 bases from J; junction bases left unmatched: 12. Germline values: CDR1 SNHLY, CDR2 FYNNEI. This CDR3 has 18 residues. The CDR3 coding sequence is TGTGCCAGCAGAAGGCCGCGACTAGCGGGTTCAAGCACAGATACGCAGTATTTT. Residues: CASRRPRLAGSSTDTQYF.

V usage is TRBV7-2 and J usage is TRBJ2-7; either TRBD1 or TRBD2 may fit D (7 bases each). The V gene's germline CDR1 is SGHTA and CDR2 FQGNSA. The V and J ends lost 2 bases and 4 bases respectively, with 15 bases between them. This CDR3 region has 15 residues. The DNA of the CDR3 is TGTGCCAGCAGCTTAAATGGGAGGGGGCTGTACGAGCAGTACTTC. This translates into CASSLNGRGLYEQYF. The full variable domain, its missing parts supplied by reference TRBV7-2 and TRBJ2-7, is GAGVSQSPSNKVTEKGKDVELRCDPISGHTALYWYRQSLGQGLEFLIYFQGNSAPDKSGLPSDRFSAERTGGSVSTLTIQRTQQEDSAVYLCASSLNGRGLYEQYFGPGTRLTVT.

In this sample, this clonotype turned up a few times. The chain has TRBV12-3 or TRBV12-4 and TRBJ2-2; TRBD2 is a possible D gene (6 bases). Trimming stripped 7 bases from V and 4 bases from J, with 16 bases between. The CDR3 has 15 amino acids. The CDR3 nucleotides are TGTGCCAGCACCCTCGGGCGGGGAGGCACCGGGGAGCTGTTTTTT. Translated: CASTLGRGGTGELFF.

This chain joins TRBV29-1 and TRBJ2-7, with 9 bases fitting TRBD1. With V trimmed by 1 base and J by 4 bases, 11 bases remained unmatched. Per germline, CDR1 SQVTM and CDR2 ANQGSEA. CDR3 length: 16 amino acids. The CDR3 nucleotides are TGCAGCGTTGAAGGGGGTCAAGGACAGGGGATATACGAGCAGTACTTC. Protein product: CSVEGGQGQGIYEQYF.

The V and J genes are TRBV5-1 and TRBJ2-5; 10 bases line up with TRBD2. From germline, CDR1 is SGHRS and CDR2 YFSETQ. Trimming cost V 4 bases and J 1 base; bases outside gene matches: 16. The CDR3 loop spans 19 amino acids. CDR3 loop: CASSGRPGTSDRPQETQYF. DNA of the CDR3: TGCGCCAGCAGCGGACGACCCGGGACTAGCGATCGGCCCCAAGAGACCCAGTACTTC.

V and J are TRBV7-9 and TRBJ2-5, with a weak D call TRBD1 (6 bases). TRBJ2-7 matches the DNA end more closely, so the J call is doubtful. The CDR3 totals 13 residues. From germline, CDR1 is SEHNR and CDR2 FQNEAQ (reference sequence). The DNA of the CDR3 is TGTGCCAGCAGCCGGGACACCCCCTACGAGCAGTACTTC. Amino acid sequence: CASSRDTPYEQYF.

The chain carries TRBV7-9 and TRBJ1-1; D call uncertain. CDR1 and CDR2 from the germline V gene are SEHNR and FQNEAQ (reference sequence). V was pared by 2 bases and J by 3 bases, with 13 bases between. This CDR3 has 15 amino acids. Written as DNA, the CDR3 is TGTGCCAGCAGCTTATACAGCCCGCCTGACACTGAAGCTTTCTTT. It encodes CASSLYSPPDTEAFF.

This clonotype was counted a few times. J is TRBJ2-1 and V is TRBV27; weak D call: TRBD1 (5 bases). The CDR3 extends over 13 amino acids. With 7 bases removed from V and 2 bases from J, the gap between germline ends came to 9 bases. Germline V gene data show CDR1 as MNHEY and CDR2 as SMNVEV (reference sequence). The CDR3 loop is CASIGATYNEQFF. The CDR3 region has the DNA TGTGCCAGCATAGGGGCCACCTACAATGAGCAGTTCTTC.

The V call is TRBV6-4, the J call TRBJ2-3; tentatively, D is TRBD1 or TRBD2 (5 bases each). With 0 bases removed from V and 4 bases from J, the gap between germline ends came to 17 bases. This CDR3 comprises 17 residues. CDR1 is MRHNA, CDR2 SNTAGT, per germline. The CDR3 spells CASSDSRDPLGADTQYF. The CDR3 DNA reads TGTGCCAGCAGTGACTCGAGGGACCCCCTAGGTGCAGATACGCAGTATTTT.

This clonotype was seen a handful of times. The CDR3: CASSQGQGSGNTIYF. The CDR3 bases are TGCGCCAGCAGCCAAGGGCAGGGTTCTGGAAACACCATATATTTT. The chain uses TRBV4-3 and TRBJ1-3; maybe TRBD1 (5 bases). Germline assignment: CDR1 LGHNA and CDR2 YSLEER. Trimming took off 1 base at V and 1 base at J, with 8 bases between the two ends. CDR3 size: 15 residues.

For this clonotype: One junction end disagrees with the germline gene, perhaps due to a read error. The gene calls are TRBV20-1 and TRBJ2-7, with 9 bases matching TRBD1. The CDR3 has 14 residues. Per the germline V gene, CDR1 is DFQATT and CDR2 is SNEGSKA (reference sequence). The CDR3 protein is CSTRETGGNYEQYF. As DNA, the CDR3 is TGCAGTACTAGAGAGACAGGGGGGAACTACGAGCAGTACTTC.

This rearrangement joins TRBV7-8 to TRBJ2-6; tentatively, D is TRBD1 or TRBD2 (5 bases each). V shed 4 bases and J shed 0 bases, with 10 bases lying between them. The CDR3 contains 16 residues. In germline, CDR1 is SGHVS, CDR2 FQNEAQ. CDR3 in amino acids: CASSSTGRSGANVLTF. As DNA, the CDR3 is TGTGCCAGCAGCTCCACGGGGCGCTCTGGGGCCAACGTCCTGACTTTC.